Presented here are 20 T cell receptor beta chains from one specimen sequenced in a study of T cell responses to AZD1222 COVID-19 vaccine. Measured with immunoSEQ multiplex PCR; TCRdb has only the in-frame clones, and not every one. The table includes approximately 100,000 clones, 85% to 90% detected once. This specimen consisted of peripheral blood, obtained on day 0 of AZD1222 vaccination. The receptors come from an adult in good health.

V gene TRBV19 combines with J gene TRBJ1-5, with D perhaps TRBD1 (6 bases). This CDR3 contains 15 residues. Germline assignment: CDR1 LNHDA and CDR2 SQIVND (reference sequence). V was clipped by 5 bases and J by 3 bases, with 14 bases between them. The CDR3 region has the DNA TGTGCCAGTAGTCAGGACCAGGGGAACAATCAGCCCCAGCATTTT. It translates to CASSQDQGNNQPQHF.

The rearrangement joins TRBV19 to TRBJ2-5; D gene ambiguous. This CDR3 spans 12 amino acids. V shed 3 bases and J shed 5 bases, with 7 bases lying between them. From germline, CDR1 is LNHDA and CDR2 SQIVND (reference sequence). CDR3 in amino acids: CASSINSETQYF. CDR3 in DNA: TGTGCCAGTAGTATTAACTCCGAGACCCAGTACTTC.

The V gene is TRBV14, the J gene TRBJ2-3; TRBD2 is a possible D gene (6 bases). Deletions cut 2 bases from V and 9 bases from J, with 12 bases between. The germline CDR1 and CDR2 sequences are SGHDN and FVKESK. The CDR3 totals 13 residues. The CDR3 nucleotides read TGTGCCAGCAGCCAATCCAGTGGGGGGACGCAGTATTTT. Amino acid sequence: CASSQSSGGTQYF.

The genes are TRBV7-8 and TRBJ2-7; D possibly corresponds to TRBD2 (6 bases). Per the germline V gene, CDR1 is SGHVS and CDR2 is FQNEAQ. V gave up 5 bases and J gave up 0 bases, with 14 bases separating them. The CDR3 has 15 residues. This chain's CDR3 is CASSVRDGSSYEQYF. In DNA, the CDR3 is TGTGCCAGCAGCGTGAGGGACGGGAGCTCCTACGAGCAGTACTTC.

The chain combines TRBV6-5 with TRBJ1-2, with unresolved D. CDR3 length equals 13 residues. CDR1 is MNHEY and CDR2 is SVGAGI in the germline V gene. The germline V and J ends were trimmed by 6 bases and 1 base, with 9 bases remaining between them. CDR3 nucleotide sequence: TGTGCCAGCAGCCCCGCCGGTAACTATGGCTACACCTTC. Its protein is CASSPAGNYGYTF.

The chain joins TRBV5-4 to TRBJ1-4; no clear D. Trimming took off 4 bases at V and 0 bases at J, with 4 bases between the two ends. This CDR3 has 13 residues. Germline V gene data show CDR1 as SGHNT and CDR2 as YYREEE (reference sequence). CDR3 bases: TGTGCCAGCAGCGGATCAACTAATGAAAAACTGTTTTTT. Translation: CASSGSTNEKLFF.

The J gene is TRBJ2-3, the V gene TRBV3-1 (or the pseudogene TRBV3-2), with 13 bases identical to TRBD2. The trim removed 4 bases at V and 1 base at J, leaving 8 bases unmatched. The CDR3 is 18 amino acids. CDR1 LGHDT and CDR2 YNNKEL come from the germline V gene (reference sequence). CDR3 residues: CASSPQPGLAGRTDTQYF. CDR3 sequence (DNA): TGTGCCAGCAGCCCCCAACCGGGACTAGCGGGGCGCACAGATACGCAGTATTTT.

This chain joins TRBV24-1 and TRBJ1-2, with 7 bases aligning to TRBD1. The V gene's germline CDR1 is KGHDR and CDR2 SFDVKD. This CDR3 region has 13 residues. V shed 3 bases and J 5 bases; nucleotides not matched to a gene: 2. The CDR3 loop is CATSDRTGYGYTF. CDR3 coding DNA: TGTGCCACCAGTGATCGGACAGGATATGGCTACACCTTC.

The chain joins TRBV5-1 to TRBJ2-1, with TRBD1 matching 8 bases. CDR3 size: 15 residues. Germline CDR1 and CDR2: SGHRS and YFSETQ. V gave up 5 bases and J gave up 5 bases; unmatched junction bases: 9. The CDR3 bases are TGCGCCAGCAGACCGGACAGGGATTTCGACAATGAGCAGTTCTTC. Its translation: CASRPDRDFDNEQFF.

The chain links TRBV2 to TRBJ1-2, with unresolved D. CDR3 length: 13 amino acids. The V gene's germline CDR1 is SNHLY and CDR2 FYNNEI. The V end was cut by 7 bases, the J end by 5 bases, with 14 bases between. CDR3 residues: CASNTGMRYGYTF. CDR3 nucleotides: TGTGCCAGCAATACCGGGATGAGATATGGCTACACCTTC.

Concerning this clone itself: Other nucleotide sequences from this sample produce the same CDR3. The chain joins TRBV5-1 to TRBJ1-4; D is uncertain. V lost 0 bases and J lost 0, with 3 bases in between. The CDR3 extends over 14 amino acids. CDR1 and CDR2 from the germline V gene are SGHRS and YFSETQ. CDR3: CASSLASTNEKLFF. As DNA, the CDR3 is TGCGCCAGCAGCTTGGCATCAACTAATGAAAAACTGTTTTTT.

The count of this clone is one. V usage is TRBV6-5 and J usage is TRBJ2-2; no definite D call. The CDR3 consists of 14 residues. Germline V lookup: CDR1 MNHEY, CDR2 SVGAGI. Trimming took 6 bases from V and 4 from J, leaving 12 bases between them. This CDR3 reads CASRIPGSTGELFF. The CDR3 DNA reads as TGTGCCAGCAGAATCCCCGGTAGCACCGGGGAGCTGTTTTTT.

For the CDR3, the DNA is TGTGCCAGCAGCCAAGATTTGGGTGAAAAACTGTTTTTT. This translates into CASSQDLGEKLFF. This chain links TRBV4-2 with TRBJ1-4; D gene uncertain. V lost 0 bases and J 7 bases, leaving 6 bases between the germline ends. CDR1 is LGHNA, CDR2 YNFKEQ, per germline. The length of the CDR3 is 13 residues.

V gene TRBV6-5 combines with J gene TRBJ2-7, with a weak D call TRBD1 (5 bases). This CDR3 has 13 amino acids. Germline loops: CDR1 MNHEY, CDR2 SVGAGI. Trimming pared 5 bases from V and 6 bases from J, leaving 14 bases between. CDR3 amino acids: CASSPFQGIEQYF. In nucleotides, the CDR3 is TGTGCCAGCAGTCCTTTTCAGGGAATCGAGCAGTACTTC.

The J gene is TRBJ2-1, the V gene TRBV30; D may be TRBD1 (6 bases). Trimming shortened V by 4 bases and J by 0 bases, and 7 bases separated the two germline ends. Germline V gives CDR1 GTSNPN, CDR2 SVGIG (reference sequence). The CDR3 contains 13 residues. In DNA form, the CDR3 reads TGTGCCTGGACCAGGGGCTCCTACAATGAGCAGTTCTTC. Its protein is CAWTRGSYNEQFF.

The chain recombines TRBV12-3 or TRBV12-4 with TRBJ2-7, with D possibly being TRBD1 (6 bases). The CDR3 runs 12 residues. V was pared by 0 bases and J by 10 bases, with 10 bases between. CDR3 sequence (DNA): TGTGCCAGCAGTTTAGCGGGGGCGGCTCAGTACTTC. The encoded protein is CASSLAGAAQYF.

The CDR3 region has the DNA TGTGCCAGCAGCCCCGGACCATCCAACTATGGCTACACCTTC. Amino acid sequence: CASSPGPSNYGYTF. The genes are TRBV9 and TRBJ1-2; D remains ambiguous. Trimming left V 4 bases short and J 2 bases short, with 12 bases between. CDR3 size: 14 residues. CDR1 and CDR2 from the germline V gene are SGDLS and YYNGEE.

The chain uses TRBV27 and TRBJ1-6, with 7 bases that match TRBD1. This CDR3 contains 15 residues. CDR1 is MNHEY and CDR2 is SMNVEV in the germline V gene (reference sequence). V lost 3 bases, J lost 7 bases, and 6 bases stayed unmatched. The CDR3 region is CASSFGQAGNSPLHF. CDR3 sequence (DNA): TGTGCCAGCAGTTTTGGACAGGCGGGGAATTCACCCCTCCACTTT.

The table lists this clone with a count of one. The chain joins TRBV23-1 to TRBJ2-1; 7 nucleotides agree with TRBD2. TRBV23-1 is labeled an ORF, and its function is uncertain. The CDR3 sequence is 17 residues long. J lost 0 bases, V lost 3 bases, and 8 bases had no gene match. The CDR3 reads CASSHHPWGGSYNEQFF. For the CDR3, the DNA is TGCGCCAGCAGTCACCATCCTTGGGGGGGCTCCTACAATGAGCAGTTCTTC.

This chain links TRBV11-3 with TRBJ2-5; the D gene is possibly TRBD2 (6 bases). Deletions cut 4 bases from V and 5 bases from J, with 17 bases between. CDR3 length: 15 amino acids. Germline CDR1 is SGHNT and CDR2 is YENEEA. The CDR3 DNA reads as TGTGCCAGCAGCTCCGGACTGCGGGGTTGGGAGACCCAGTACTTC. As protein: CASSSGLRGWETQYF.